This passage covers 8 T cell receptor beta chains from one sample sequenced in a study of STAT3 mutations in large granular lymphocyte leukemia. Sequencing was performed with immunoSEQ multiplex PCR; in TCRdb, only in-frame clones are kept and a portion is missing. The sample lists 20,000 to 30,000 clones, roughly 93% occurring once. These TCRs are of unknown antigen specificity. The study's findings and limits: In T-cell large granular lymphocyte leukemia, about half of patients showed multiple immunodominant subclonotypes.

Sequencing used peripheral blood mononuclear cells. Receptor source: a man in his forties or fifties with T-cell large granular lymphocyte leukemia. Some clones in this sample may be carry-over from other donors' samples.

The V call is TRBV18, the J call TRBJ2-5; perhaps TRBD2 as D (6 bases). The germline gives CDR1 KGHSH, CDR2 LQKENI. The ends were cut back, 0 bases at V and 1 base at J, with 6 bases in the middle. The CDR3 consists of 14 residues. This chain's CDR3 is CASSPPGLQETQYF. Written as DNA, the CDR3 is TGTGCCAGCTCACCACCGGGACTCCAAGAGACCCAGTACTTC.

The CDR3 nucleotides are TGTGCCAGCAGGGACTTCGCAGGGGGCGGATCACCCCTCCACTTT. Translation gives CASRDFAGGGSPLHF. The chain employs TRBV5-5 and TRBJ1-6, with TRBD1 matching 8 bases. CDR3 length: 15 residues. The germline gives CDR1 SGHKS, CDR2 YYEKEE (reference sequence). The V gene end was trimmed by 5 bases and the J gene end by 10 bases; junction bases not matched to a gene: 11.

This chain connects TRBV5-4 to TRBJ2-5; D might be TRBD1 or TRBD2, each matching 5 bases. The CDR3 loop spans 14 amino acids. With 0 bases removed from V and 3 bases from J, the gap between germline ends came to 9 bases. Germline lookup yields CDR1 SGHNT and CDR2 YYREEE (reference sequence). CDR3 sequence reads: CASSLAGTEETQYF. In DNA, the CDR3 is TGTGCCAGCAGCTTGGCTGGGACGGAAGAGACCCAGTACTTC.

Written as DNA, the CDR3 is TGTGCCAGCAGTTCCCCCGACAGACCGGTGCACATTCAGTACTTC. Translated, it gives CASSSPDRPVHIQYF. The chain recombines TRBV28 with TRBJ2-4; TRBD1 is a possible D gene (5 bases). V was cut by 4 bases and J by 8 bases, with 18 bases left in between. The CDR3 consists of 15 residues. The germline V gene has CDR1 MDHEN and CDR2 SYDVKM.

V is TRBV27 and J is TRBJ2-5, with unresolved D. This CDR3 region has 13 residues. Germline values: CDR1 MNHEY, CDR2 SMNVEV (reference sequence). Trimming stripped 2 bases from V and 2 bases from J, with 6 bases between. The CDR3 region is CASSLGRQETQYF. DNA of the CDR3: TGTGCCAGCAGTTTAGGCAGACAAGAGACCCAGTACTTC.

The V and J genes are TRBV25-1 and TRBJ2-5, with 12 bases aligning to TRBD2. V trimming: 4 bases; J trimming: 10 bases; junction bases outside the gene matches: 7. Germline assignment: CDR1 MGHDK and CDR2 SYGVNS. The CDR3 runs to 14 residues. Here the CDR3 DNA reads TGTGCCAGCAGTGGTGGACTAGCGGGGCTAATCCAGTACTTC. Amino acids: CASSGGLAGLIQYF.

CDR3 loop: CASSLLGGKTGVSYEQYF. In DNA, the CDR3 is TGTGCCAGCAGCTTATTAGGGGGCAAAACAGGGGTCTCCTACGAGCAGTACTTC. V and J are TRBV7-9 and TRBJ2-7; 7 nucleotides agree with TRBD1. Trimming at V came to 2 bases and at J to 0 bases, leaving 13 bases not matched to a gene. Germline-derived CDR1 and CDR2 are SEHNR and FQNEAQ (reference sequence). This CDR3 spans 18 amino acids.

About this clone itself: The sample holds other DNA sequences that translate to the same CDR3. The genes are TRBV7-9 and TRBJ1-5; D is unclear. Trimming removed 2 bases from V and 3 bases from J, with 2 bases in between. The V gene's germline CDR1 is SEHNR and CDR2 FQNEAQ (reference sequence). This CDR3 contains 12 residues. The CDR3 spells CASSLNNQPQHF. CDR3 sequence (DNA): TGTGCCAGCAGCTTAAACAATCAGCCCCAGCATTTT.